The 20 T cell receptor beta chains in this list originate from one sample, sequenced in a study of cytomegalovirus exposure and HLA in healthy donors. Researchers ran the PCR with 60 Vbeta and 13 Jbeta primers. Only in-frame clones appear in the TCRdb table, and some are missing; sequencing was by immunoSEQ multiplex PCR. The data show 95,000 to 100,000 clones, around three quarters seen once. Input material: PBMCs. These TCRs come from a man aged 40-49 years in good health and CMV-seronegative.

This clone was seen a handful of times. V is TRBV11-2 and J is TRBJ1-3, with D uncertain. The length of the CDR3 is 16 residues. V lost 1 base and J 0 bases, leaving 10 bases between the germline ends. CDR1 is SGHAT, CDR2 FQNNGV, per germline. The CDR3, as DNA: TGTGCCAGCAGCTTAGTGAGGGCGAGCTCTGGAAACACCATATATTTT. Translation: CASSLVRASSGNTIYF.

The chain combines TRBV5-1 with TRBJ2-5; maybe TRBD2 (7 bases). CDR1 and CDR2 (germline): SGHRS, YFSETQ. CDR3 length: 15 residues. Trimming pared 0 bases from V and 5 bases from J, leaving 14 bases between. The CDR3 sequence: CASSLVGGAGETQYF. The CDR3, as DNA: TGCGCCAGCAGCTTGGTAGGGGGGGCCGGTGAGACCCAGTACTTC. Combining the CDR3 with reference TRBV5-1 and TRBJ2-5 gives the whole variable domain KAGVTQTPRYLIKTRGQQVTLSCSPISGHRSVSWYQQTPGQGLQFLFEYFSETQRNKGNFPGRFSGRQFSNSRSEMNVSTLELGDSALYLCASSLVGGAGETQYFGPGTRLLVL.

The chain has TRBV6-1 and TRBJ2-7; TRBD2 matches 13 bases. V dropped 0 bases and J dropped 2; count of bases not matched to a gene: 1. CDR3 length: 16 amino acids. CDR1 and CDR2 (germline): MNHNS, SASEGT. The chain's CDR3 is CASSEATSGRTYEQYV. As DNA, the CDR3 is TGTGCCAGCAGTGAAGCGACTAGCGGGAGGACCTACGAGCAGTACGTC.

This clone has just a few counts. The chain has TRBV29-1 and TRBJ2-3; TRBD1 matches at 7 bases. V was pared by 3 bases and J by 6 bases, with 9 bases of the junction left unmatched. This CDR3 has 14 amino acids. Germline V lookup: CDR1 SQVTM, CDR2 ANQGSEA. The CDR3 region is CSVEGQSRGDTQYF. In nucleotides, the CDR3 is TGCAGCGTTGAGGGCCAATCCAGGGGGGATACGCAGTATTTT.

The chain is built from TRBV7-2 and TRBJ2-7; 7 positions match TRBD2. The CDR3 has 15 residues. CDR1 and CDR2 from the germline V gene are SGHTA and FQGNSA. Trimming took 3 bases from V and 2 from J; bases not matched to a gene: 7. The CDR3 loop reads CASSFQASGPYEQYV. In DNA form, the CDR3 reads TGTGCCAGCAGCTTCCAGGCTAGCGGTCCCTACGAGCAGTACGTC.

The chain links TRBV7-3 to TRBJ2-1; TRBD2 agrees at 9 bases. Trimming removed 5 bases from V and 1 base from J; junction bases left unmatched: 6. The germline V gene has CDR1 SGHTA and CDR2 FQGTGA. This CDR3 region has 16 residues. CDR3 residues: CASSPGSGGSYNEQFF. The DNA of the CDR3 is TGTGCCAGCAGCCCGGGGAGCGGGGGGTCCTACAATGAGCAGTTCTTC.

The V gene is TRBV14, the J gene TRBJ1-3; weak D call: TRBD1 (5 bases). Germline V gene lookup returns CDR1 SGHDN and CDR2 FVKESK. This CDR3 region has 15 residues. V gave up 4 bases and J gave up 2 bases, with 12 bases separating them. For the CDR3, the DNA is TGTGCCAGCAGCCGAAATACAGGAGCTGGAAACACCATATATTTT. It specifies CASSRNTGAGNTIYF.

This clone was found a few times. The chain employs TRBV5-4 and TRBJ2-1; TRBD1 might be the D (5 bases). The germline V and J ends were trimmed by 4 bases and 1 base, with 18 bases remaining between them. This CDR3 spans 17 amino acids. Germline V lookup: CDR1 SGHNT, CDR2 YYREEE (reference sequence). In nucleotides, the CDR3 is TGTGCCAGCAGCGGTGGGCTGTTGGGGCTATCCTACAATGAGCAGTTCTTC. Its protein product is CASSGGLLGLSYNEQFF.

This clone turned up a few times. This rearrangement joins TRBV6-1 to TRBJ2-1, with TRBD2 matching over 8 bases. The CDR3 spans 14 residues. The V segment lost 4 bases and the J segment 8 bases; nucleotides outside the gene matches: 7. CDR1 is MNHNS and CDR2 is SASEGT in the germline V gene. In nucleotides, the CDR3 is TGTGCCAGCAGTGTTGATAGCGGGGTCTATGAGCAGTTCTTC. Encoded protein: CASSVDSGVYEQFF.

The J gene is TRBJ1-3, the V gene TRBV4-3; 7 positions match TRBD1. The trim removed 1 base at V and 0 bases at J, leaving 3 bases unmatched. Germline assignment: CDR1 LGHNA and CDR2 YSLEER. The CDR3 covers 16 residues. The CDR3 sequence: CASSQGGTASGNTIYF. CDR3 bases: TGCGCCAGCAGCCAAGGCGGGACAGCCTCTGGAAACACCATATATTTT.

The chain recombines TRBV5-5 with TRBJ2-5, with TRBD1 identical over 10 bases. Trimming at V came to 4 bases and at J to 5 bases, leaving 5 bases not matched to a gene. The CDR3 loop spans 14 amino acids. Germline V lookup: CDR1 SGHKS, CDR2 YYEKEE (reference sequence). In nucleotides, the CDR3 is TGTGCCAGCAGCCGACAGGGGGCAGGGGAGACCCAGTACTTC. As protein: CASSRQGAGETQYF.

In DNA, the CDR3 is TGTGCCAGCAGCTTGGGGGCTGGGCCTCCAAGAGAGGAAAAACTGTTTTTT. Translation: CASSLGAGPPREEKLFF. The J gene is TRBJ1-4, the V gene TRBV5-4, with D unclear. There are 17 residues in the CDR3. CDR1 and CDR2 (germline): SGHNT, YYREEE (reference sequence). The ends were cut back, 0 bases at V and 8 bases at J, with 20 bases in the middle.

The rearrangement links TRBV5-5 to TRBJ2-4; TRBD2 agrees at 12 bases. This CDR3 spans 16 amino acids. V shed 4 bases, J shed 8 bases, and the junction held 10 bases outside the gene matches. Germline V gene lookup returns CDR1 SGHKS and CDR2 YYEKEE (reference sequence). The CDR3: CASSKGGLAGGDIQYF. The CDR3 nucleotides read TGTGCCAGCAGCAAGGGGGGTCTAGCGGGGGGGGACATTCAGTACTTC.

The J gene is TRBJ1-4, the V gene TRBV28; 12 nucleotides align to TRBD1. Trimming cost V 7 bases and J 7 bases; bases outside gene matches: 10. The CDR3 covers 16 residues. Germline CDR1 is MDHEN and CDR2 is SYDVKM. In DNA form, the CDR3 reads TGTGCCAGCACCCGGGGGACAGGGGGCGCATCTGAAAAACTGTTTTTT. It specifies CASTRGTGGASEKLFF. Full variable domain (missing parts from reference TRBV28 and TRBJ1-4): DVKVTQSSRYLVKRTGEKVFLECVQDMDHENMFWYRQDPGLGLRLIYFSYDVKMKEKGDIPEGYSVSREKKERFSLILESASTNQTSMYLCASTRGTGGASEKLFFGSGTQLSVL.

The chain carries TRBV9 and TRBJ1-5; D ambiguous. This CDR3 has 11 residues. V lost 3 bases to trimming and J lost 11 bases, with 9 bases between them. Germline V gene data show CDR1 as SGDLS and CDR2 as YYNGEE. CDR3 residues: CASSAEVAQHF. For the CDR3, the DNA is TGTGCCAGCAGCGCGGAGGTAGCCCAGCATTTT.

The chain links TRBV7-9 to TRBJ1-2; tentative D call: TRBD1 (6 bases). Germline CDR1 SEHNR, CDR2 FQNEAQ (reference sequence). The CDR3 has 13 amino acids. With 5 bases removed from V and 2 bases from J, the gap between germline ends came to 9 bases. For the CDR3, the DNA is TGTGCCAGCAGCCCACAGGGAAACTATGGCTACACCTTC. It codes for CASSPQGNYGYTF.

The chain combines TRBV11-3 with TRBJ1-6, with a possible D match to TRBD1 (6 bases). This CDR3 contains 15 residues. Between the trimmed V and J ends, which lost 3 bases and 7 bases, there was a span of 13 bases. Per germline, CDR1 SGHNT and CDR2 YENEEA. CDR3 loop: CASSLAGQWNSPLHF. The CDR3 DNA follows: TGTGCCAGCAGCTTGGCCGGACAGTGGAATTCACCCCTCCACTTT. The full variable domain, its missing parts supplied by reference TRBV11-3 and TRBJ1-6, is EAGVVQSPRYKIIEKKQPVAFWCNPISGHNTLYWYLQNLGQGPELLIRYENEEAVDDSQLPKDRFSAERLKGVDSTLKIQPAELGDSAVYLCASSLAGQWNSPLHFGNGTRLTVT.

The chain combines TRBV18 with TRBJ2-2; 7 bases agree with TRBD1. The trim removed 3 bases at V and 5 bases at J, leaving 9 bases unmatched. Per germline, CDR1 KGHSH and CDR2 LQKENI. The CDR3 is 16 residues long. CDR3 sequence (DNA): TGTGCCAGCTCACCCCCGGGACAGAGTCGGACCGGGGAGCTGTTTTTT. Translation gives CASSPPGQSRTGELFF.

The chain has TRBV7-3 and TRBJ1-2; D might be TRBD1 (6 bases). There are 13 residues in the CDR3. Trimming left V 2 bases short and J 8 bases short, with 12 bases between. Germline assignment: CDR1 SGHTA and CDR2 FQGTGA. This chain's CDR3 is CASSLFAGAGYTF. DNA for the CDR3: TGTGCCAGCAGCTTATTCGCAGGGGCGGGCTACACCTTC.

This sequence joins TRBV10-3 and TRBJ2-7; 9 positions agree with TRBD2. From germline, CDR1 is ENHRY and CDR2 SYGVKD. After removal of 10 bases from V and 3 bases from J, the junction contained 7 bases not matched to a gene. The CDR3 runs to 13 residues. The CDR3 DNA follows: TGTGCCAGTGGCGGGGGGGCCGGCTACGAGCAGTACTTC. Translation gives CASGGGAGYEQYF.